This is a list of T cell receptor beta chains from one sample in a study of beta chain features in type 1 diabetes. Using immunoSEQ multiplex PCR, the repertoire was profiled, and TCRdb retains in-frame clones only, with some absent. The sample yields some 400,000 clones, about 14% seen once. Sequencing was carried out using naive CD4+ T cells from blood. The receptors stem from a woman younger than 35 in good health. CDR3s include the opening cysteine and the closing phenylalanine or tryptophan. A D gene is named only where the DNA matches it firmly. Clone size is given for some rows only: seen once, a few or many times, or a class if the clone is expanded.

>TRBV7-9|TRBJ2-7|NA|NA
TGTGCCAGCAGCTCAGAACGGGACGAGCAGTACTTC
CASSSERDEQYF
>TRBV5-8|TRBJ2-5|TRBD2|NA
TGTGCCAGCAGCTTAGGTCGGGAGGGCCTCCAAGAGACCCAGTACTTC
CASSLGREGLQETQYF
>TRBV7-7|TRBJ2-1|TRBD2|NA
TGTGCTAGCAGCTTAGTAGCGGGAGGGCACAATGAGCAGTTCTTC
CASSLVAGGHNEQFF
>TRBV28|TRBJ2-5|TRBD1|NA
TGTGCCAGCATTCCGGGACAGGGGAGGGCCCAGTACTTC
CASIPGQGRAQYF
>TRBV7-9|TRBJ2-4|NA|NA
TGTGCCAGCAGCCCACAGGGTACCGGGTCAGCCAAAAACATTCAGTACTTC
CASSPQGTGSAKNIQYF
>TRBV28|TRBJ2-5|NA|NA
TGTGCCAGCAGTATGGGACTGGAGACCCAGTACTTC
CASSMGLETQYF
>TRBV28|TRBJ2-7|TRBD1|NA
TGTGCCAGCACGGGACAGGGGGCCCTTGCAACGTACGAGCAGTACTTC
CASTGQGALATYEQYF
>TRBV11-2|TRBJ2-1|NA|NA
TGTGCCAGCAGCCCGACTAATTCCTACAATGAGCAGTTCTTC
CASSPTNSYNEQFF
>TRBV7-6|TRBJ2-7|TRBD2|few
TGTGCCAGCAGCTTACAACTAGCGGGAGGATTATACGAGCAGTACTTC
CASSLQLAGGLYEQYF
>TRBV6-1|TRBJ2-1|TRBD1|few
TGTGCCAGCAGTGACCCGGGACAGGGAAGCCATGAGCAGTTCTTC
CASSDPGQGSHEQFF
>TRBV30|TRBJ2-3|NA|NA
TGTGCCTGGAGACGGGGTGTATCTAGCACAGATACGCAGTATTTT
CAWRRGVSSTDTQYF
>TRBV19|TRBJ1-2|TRBD1|few
TGTGCCAGTAGTAAGACAGGGTCGGTCTATGGCTACACCTTC
CASSKTGSVYGYTF
>TRBV2|TRBJ2-2|TRBD1|NA
TGTGCCAGCGCCGGGGACAGTCCCGGGGAGCTGTTTTTT
CASAGDSPGELFF
>TRBV15|TRBJ2-1|TRBD2|NA
TGTGCCACCAGCAGATCCCTAGCGGCAGAGCAGTTCTTC
CATSRSLAAEQFF
>TRBV23-1|TRBJ2-7|NA|few
TGCGCCAGCAGTCAATCGGAGGCCCGCCAGTCCTACGAGCAGTACTTC
CASSQSEARQSYEQYF
>TRBV9|TRBJ2-2|TRBD2|NA
TGTGCCAGCAGTCCGGGACTAGCGGGAAACACCGGGGAGCTGTTTTTT
CASSPGLAGNTGELFF
>TRBV7-9|TRBJ2-3|TRBD2|NA
TGTGCCAGCAGCTTAGGTGGTACGCTAGCGGGAGCAACAGATACGCAGTATTTT
CASSLGGTLAGATDTQYF
>TRBV7-6|TRBJ2-7|TRBD1|few
TGTGCCAGCAGCTTAGCGCCAGGGACAGGGGGCGATTACGAGCAGTACTTC
CASSLAPGTGGDYEQYF
>TRBV14|TRBJ1-1|TRBD1|few
TGTGCCAGCAGCCACCGGACAGGGGTCTGGGCTGAAGCTTTCTTT
CASSHRTGVWAEAFF
>TRBV29-1|TRBJ2-3|NA|few
TGCAGCGTTGAACGAGGCACAGATACGCAGTATTTT
CSVERGTDTQYF
>TRBV7-2|TRBJ2-1|TRBD2|NA
TGTGCCAGCAGCTTTGGGACTAGCGGGGCTGGTGAGCAGTTCTTC
CASSFGTSGAGEQFF
>TRBV19|TRBJ2-1|TRBD1|few
TGTGCCAGTAGAGACAGGGGCCGAGTTGACACAGTCAATGAGCAGTTCTTC
CASRDRGRVDTVNEQFF
>TRBV11-2|TRBJ1-1|TRBD1|few
TGTGCCAGCAGCTTAGTGTCAAAGGGGGCCTGGAACACTGAAGCTTTCTTT
CASSLVSKGAWNTEAFF
>TRBV14|TRBJ2-1|NA|NA
TGTGCCAGCAGCCAAGTGTTACAGGGCAATGAGCAGTTCTTC
CASSQVLQGNEQFF
>TRBV16|TRBJ1-2|TRBD1|NA
TGTGCCAGCAGCCGGCGGACAGGGGGCTCGAATGGCTACACCTTC
CASSRRTGGSNGYTF
>TRBV4-1|TRBJ2-1|TRBD1|NA
TGCGCCAGCAGCCGAGGACAGGGGTCCAATGAGCAGTTCTTC
CASSRGQGSNEQFF
>TRBV10-3|TRBJ2-2|NA|few
TGTGCCATCTTGACACTCCTGAACACCGGGGAGCTGTTTTTT
CAILTLLNTGELFF
>TRBV2|TRBJ2-1|NA|few
TGTGCCAGCAGTGTGGCTTTGGAACTAGATGAGCAGTTCTTC
CASSVALELDEQFF
>TRBV27|TRBJ2-5|TRBD2|NA
TGTGCCAGCGCGGGACTAGCGGGGCGCCAAGAGACCCAGTACTTC
CASAGLAGRQETQYF
>TRBV4-2|TRBJ2-1|TRBD2|few
TGTGCCAGCAGCCAACTGACTAGCGGGACCAATGAGCAGTTCTTC
CASSQLTSGTNEQFF
>TRBV28|TRBJ2-1|NA|NA
TGTGCCAGCAGTCAGAAAACGGGGTCCTACAATGAGCAGTTCTTC
CASSQKTGSYNEQFF
>TRBV6-5|TRBJ2-7|NA|NA
TGTGCCAGCACCCTGACGCGGAGATCCTACGAGCAGTACTTC
CASTLTRRSYEQYF
>TRBV6-6|TRBJ1-4|NA|few
TGTGCCAGCAGTCTCCGCGGAGGGACTAATGAAAAACTGTTTTTT
CASSLRGGTNEKLFF
>TRBV7-2|TRBJ2-7|TRBD1|NA
TGTGCCAGCAGCTTAAAAACAGGGGCCCACGAGCAGTACTTC
CASSLKTGAHEQYF
>TRBV11-1|TRBJ2-6|NA|NA
TGTGCCAGCAGCCTAGGGCTTCCTGGGGCCAACGTCCTGACTTTC
CASSLGLPGANVLTF
>TRBV25-1|TRBJ1-2|NA|NA
TGTGCCAGCAGTGAACTTGCCGGGTATGGCTACACCTTC
CASSELAGYGYTF